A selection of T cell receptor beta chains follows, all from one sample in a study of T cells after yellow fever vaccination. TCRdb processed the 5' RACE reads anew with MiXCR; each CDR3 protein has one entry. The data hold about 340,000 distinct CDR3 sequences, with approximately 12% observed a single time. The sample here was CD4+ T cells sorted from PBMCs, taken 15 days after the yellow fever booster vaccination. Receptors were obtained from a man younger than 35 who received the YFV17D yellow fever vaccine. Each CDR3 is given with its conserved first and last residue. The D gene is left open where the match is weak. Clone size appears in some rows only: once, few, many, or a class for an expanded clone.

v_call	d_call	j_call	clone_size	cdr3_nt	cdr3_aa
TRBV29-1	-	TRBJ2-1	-	TGCAGCTTCATCGGAGGGCCGAGCTACAATGAGCAGTTCTTC	CSFIGGPSYNEQFF
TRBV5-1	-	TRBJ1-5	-	TGCGCCAGCAGCTTGGAACAGTTAAGCAATCAGCCCCAGCATTTT	CASSLEQLSNQPQHF
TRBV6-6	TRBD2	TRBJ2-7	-	TGTGCCAGCAGTTATCAACCCGGGACTAGCGGGGGGGGCGCTTACTTC	CASSYQPGTSGGGAYF
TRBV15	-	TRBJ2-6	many	TGTGCCACCAGGGTCTCTGGGGCCAACGTCCTGACTTTC	CATRVSGANVLTF
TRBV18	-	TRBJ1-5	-	TGTGCCAGCTCACCGGGGGGGGACGGGTACAATCAGCCCCAGCATTTT	CASSPGGDGYNQPQHF
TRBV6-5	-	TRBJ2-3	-	TGTGCCAGCAGGCCCCGGGGGGTAGGGGGTGGTACGCAGTATTTT	CASRPRGVGGGTQYF
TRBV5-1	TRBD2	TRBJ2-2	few	TGCGCCAGCAGCCCCCCGACTAGCGGGGCCGGGGAGCTGTTTTTT	CASSPPTSGAGELFF
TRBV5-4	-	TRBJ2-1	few	TGTGCCAGCAGCTCAAGCGCGGCCTCCTACAATGAGCAGTTCTTC	CASSSSAASYNEQFF
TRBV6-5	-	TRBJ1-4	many	TGTGCCAGCAGCCGCCGCCCGGTCGATGAAAAACTGTTTTTT	CASSRRPVDEKLFF
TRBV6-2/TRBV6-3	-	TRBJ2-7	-	TGTGCCAGCAGCCAGACAGTTCCCCATCGTGACGAGCAGTACTTC	CASSQTVPHRDEQYF
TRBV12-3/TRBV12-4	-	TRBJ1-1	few	TGTGCCAGCAGTTCCCGGGCAGTGAACACTGAAGCTTTCTTT	CASSSRAVNTEAFF
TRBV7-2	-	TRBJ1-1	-	TGTGCCAGCAGCTCCACCCGGCGGGGGCTTGAAGCTTTCTTT	CASSSTRRGLEAFF
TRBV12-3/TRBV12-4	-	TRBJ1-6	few	TGTGCCAGCAGGTCTACGGGGGCGCGAGGTCCCCTCCACTTT	CASRSTGARGPLHF
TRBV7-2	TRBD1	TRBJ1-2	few	TGTGCCAGCAGCTTAGGCCAACAGGGGCCCAGGTTTTTC	CASSLGQQGPRFF
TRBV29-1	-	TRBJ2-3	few	TGCAGCGTAGCCGGGACCATCACAGATACGCAGTATTTT	CSVAGTITDTQYF
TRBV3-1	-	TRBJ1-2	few	TGTGCCAGCAGCCAGGGACACTATGGCTACACCTTC	CASSQGHYGYTF
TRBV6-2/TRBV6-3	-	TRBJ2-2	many	TGTGCCAGCAGTTACGTGGCCCGCAGAGGGGAGCTGTTTTTT	CASSYVARRGELFF
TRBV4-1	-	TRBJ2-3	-	TGCGCCAGCAGCCATAAGATTCCGTACGGCCCCAGCACAGATACGCAGTATTTT	CASSHKIPYGPSTDTQYF
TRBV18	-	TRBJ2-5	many	TGTGCCAGCTCCCTTATACAAGAGACCCAGTACTTC	CASSLIQETQYF
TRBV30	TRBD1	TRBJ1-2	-	TGTGCCTGGAGCAGGGACAGGGCAGGGTATGGCTACACCTTC	CAWSRDRAGYGYTF
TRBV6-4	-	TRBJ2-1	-	TGTGCCAGCAGTGGACGCTGGGGGGCCGATGAGCAGTTCTTC	CASSGRWGADEQFF
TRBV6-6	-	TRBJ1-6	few	TGTGCCAGCAGCCTCCCTGGATCACCCCTCCACTTT	CASSLPGSPLHF
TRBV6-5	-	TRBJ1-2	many	TGTGCCAGCAGTTACTCAGAGGGAATAGGCGGCTACACCTTC	CASSYSEGIGGYTF
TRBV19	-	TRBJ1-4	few	TGTGCCAGTAGTATTCAGGGCCGGGACGGTGAAAAACTGTTTTTT	CASSIQGRDGEKLFF
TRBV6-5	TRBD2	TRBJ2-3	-	TGTGCCAGCAGTTACTCGACGGGGGGGGGCCTAGCAGATACGCAGTATTTT	CASSYSTGGGLADTQYF
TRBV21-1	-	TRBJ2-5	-	TGTGCCAGCAGCAAATTGGAGTGGCGGGAGACCCAGTACTTC	CASSKLEWRETQYF
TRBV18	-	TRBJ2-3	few	TGTGCCAGCTCACCGCCCGGGACCCAAGGTGGCACAGATACGCAGTATTTT	CASSPPGTQGGTDTQYF
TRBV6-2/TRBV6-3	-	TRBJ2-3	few	TGTGCCAGCAGTTATGTCAGGGGAGGCACAGATACGCAGTATTTT	CASSYVRGGTDTQYF
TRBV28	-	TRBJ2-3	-	TGTGCCAGCAGTTCTGCGGAAGCTAGCACAGATACGCAGTATTTT	CASSSAEASTDTQYF
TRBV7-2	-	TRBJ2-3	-	TGTGCCAGCAGCTCAGGACTGCACGATACGCAGTATTTT	CASSSGLHDTQYF
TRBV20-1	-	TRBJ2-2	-	TGCAGTGCTAGACCCTCCCCGGGGCAGAACACCGCGAACACCGGGGAGCTGTTTTTT	CSARPSPGQNTANTGELFF
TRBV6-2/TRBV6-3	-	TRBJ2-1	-	TGTGCCAGCAGCGACGCAGGGACATGGAATGAGCAGTTCTTC	CASSDAGTWNEQFF
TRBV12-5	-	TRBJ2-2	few	TGTGCTAGTGGTTTGGGACGGAACACCGGGGAGCTGTTTTTT	CASGLGRNTGELFF
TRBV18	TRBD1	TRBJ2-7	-	TGTGCCAGCTCACGGACGGGACAGAGAATCTACGAGCAGTACTTC	CASSRTGQRIYEQYF
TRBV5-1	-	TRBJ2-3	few	TGCGCCAGCCGAGCCACGGGTCGGGGCGGCAGAGATACGCAGTATTTT	CASRATGRGGRDTQYF
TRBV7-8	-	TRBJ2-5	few	TGTGCCAGCAGCCCGCGGGCGGGGTATTTTAAAGAGACCCAGTACTTC	CASSPRAGYFKETQYF
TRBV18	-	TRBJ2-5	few	TGTGCCAGCTCACTCCAGGTGGCGGAGACCCAGTACTTC	CASSLQVAETQYF
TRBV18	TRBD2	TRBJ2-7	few	TGTGCCAGCTCCAGCTTGGGACTAGCGAAATACGAGCAGTACTTC	CASSSLGLAKYEQYF
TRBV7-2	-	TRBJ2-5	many	TGTGCCAGCACCGCGGGTCTAGCGCAAGTGACCCAGTACTTC	CASTAGLAQVTQYF
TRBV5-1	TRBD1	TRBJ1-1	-	TGCGCCTGCAGCGTGCGGGACAGGGGCACTGAAGCTTTCTTT	CACSVRDRGTEAFF
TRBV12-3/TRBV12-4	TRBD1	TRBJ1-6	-	TGTGCCAGCAGTTTATTGCAGGGGGATAATTCACCCCTCCACTTT	CASSLLQGDNSPLHF
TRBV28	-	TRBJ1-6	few	TGTGCCAGCAAGACGGGGCAGGGCTCTTCACCCCTCCACTTT	CASKTGQGSSPLHF
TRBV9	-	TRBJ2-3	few	TGTGCCAGCGGGAGGGGGCTCGGCACAGATACGCAGTATTTT	CASGRGLGTDTQYF
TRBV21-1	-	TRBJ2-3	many	TGTGCCAGCAGCAAAGAGTCGATTAGCGGGGGGAACACAGATACGCAGTATTTT	CASSKESISGGNTDTQYF
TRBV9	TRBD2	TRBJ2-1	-	TGTGCCAGCAGCGTAGTTCCAGCGGGGGGTGAGCAGTTCTTC	CASSVVPAGGEQFF